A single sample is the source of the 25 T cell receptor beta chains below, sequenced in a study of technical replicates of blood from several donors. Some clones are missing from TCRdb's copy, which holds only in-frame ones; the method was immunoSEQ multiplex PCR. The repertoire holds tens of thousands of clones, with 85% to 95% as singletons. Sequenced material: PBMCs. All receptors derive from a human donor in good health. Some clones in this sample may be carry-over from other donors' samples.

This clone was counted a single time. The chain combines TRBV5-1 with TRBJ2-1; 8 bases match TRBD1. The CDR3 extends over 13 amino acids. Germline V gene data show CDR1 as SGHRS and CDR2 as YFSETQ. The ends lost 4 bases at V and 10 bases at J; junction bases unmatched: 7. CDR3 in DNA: TGCGCCAGCAGCGACCAGGGGGCAGGGGAGCAGTTCTTC. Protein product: CASSDQGAGEQFF.

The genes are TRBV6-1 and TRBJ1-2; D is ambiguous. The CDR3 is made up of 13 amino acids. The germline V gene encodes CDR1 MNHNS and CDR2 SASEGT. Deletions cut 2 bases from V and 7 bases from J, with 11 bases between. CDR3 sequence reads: CASSERSRSGYTF. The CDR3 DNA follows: TGTGCCAGCAGTGAAAGAAGCAGGTCTGGCTACACCTTC.

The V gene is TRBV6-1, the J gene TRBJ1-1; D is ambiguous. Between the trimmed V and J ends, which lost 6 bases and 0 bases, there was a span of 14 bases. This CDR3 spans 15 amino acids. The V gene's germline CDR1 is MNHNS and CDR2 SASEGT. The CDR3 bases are TGTGCCAGCAGACTAGAACCCACAATGAACACTGAAGCTTTCTTT. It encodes CASRLEPTMNTEAFF.

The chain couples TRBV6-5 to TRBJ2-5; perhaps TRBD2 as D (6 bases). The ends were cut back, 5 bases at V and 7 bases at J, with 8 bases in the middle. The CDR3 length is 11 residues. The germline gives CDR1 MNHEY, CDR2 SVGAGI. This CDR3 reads CASSDGGTQYF. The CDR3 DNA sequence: TGTGCCAGCAGTGACGGGGGGACCCAGTACTTC.

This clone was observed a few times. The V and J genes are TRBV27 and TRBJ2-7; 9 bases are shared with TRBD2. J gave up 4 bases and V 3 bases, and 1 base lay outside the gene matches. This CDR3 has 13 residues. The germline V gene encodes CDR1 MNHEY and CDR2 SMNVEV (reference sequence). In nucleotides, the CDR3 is TGTGCCAGCAGTTTGGCGGGGGGGTACGAGCAGTACTTC. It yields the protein CASSLAGGYEQYF.

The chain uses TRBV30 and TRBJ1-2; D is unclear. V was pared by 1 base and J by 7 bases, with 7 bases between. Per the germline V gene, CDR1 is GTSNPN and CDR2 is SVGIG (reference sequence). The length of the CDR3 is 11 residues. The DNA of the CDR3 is TGTGCCTGGAGTGCCCTGCGTGGCTACACCTTC. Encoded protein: CAWSALRGYTF.

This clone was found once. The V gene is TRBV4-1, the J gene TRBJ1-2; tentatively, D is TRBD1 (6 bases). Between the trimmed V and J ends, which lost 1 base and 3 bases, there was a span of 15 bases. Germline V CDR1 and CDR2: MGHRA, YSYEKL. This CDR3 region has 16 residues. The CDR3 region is CASSQGGGKGDYGYTF. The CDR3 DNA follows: TGCGCCAGCAGCCAAGGAGGGGGAAAAGGGGACTATGGCTACACCTTC.

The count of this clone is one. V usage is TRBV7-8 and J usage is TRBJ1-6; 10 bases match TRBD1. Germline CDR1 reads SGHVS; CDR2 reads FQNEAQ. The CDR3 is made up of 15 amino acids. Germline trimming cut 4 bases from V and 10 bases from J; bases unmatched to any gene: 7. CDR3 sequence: CASSSGQGGFSPLHF. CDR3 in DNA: TGTGCCAGCAGCTCAGGACAGGGGGGCTTCTCACCCCTCCACTTT.

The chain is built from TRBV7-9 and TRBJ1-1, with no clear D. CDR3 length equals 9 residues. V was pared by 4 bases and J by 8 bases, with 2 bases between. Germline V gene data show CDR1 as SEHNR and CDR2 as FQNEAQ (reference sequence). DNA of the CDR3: TGTGCCAGCAGCTCAGAAGCTTTCTTT. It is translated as CASSSEAFF.

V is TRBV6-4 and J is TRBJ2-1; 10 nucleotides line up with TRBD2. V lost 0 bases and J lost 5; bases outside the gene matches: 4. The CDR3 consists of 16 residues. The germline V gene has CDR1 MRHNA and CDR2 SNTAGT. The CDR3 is CASSDSSGGDHNEQFF. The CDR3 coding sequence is TGTGCCAGCAGTGACTCAAGCGGGGGGGACCACAATGAGCAGTTCTTC.

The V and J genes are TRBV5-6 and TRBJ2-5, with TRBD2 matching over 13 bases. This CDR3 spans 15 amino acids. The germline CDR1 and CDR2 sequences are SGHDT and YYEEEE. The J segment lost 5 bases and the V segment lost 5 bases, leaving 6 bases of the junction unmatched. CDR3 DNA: TGTGCCAGCAGTCACTCACTAGCGGGAGGGGAGACCCAGTACTTC. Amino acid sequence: CASSHSLAGGETQYF.

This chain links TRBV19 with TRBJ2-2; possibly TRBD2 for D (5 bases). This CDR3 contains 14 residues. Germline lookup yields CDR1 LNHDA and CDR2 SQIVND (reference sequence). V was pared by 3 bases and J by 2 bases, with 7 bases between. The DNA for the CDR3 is TGTGCCAGTAGTATTGGGAGCAACACCGGGGAGCTGTTTTTT. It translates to CASSIGSNTGELFF.

DNA of the CDR3: TGTGCCAGCAGCTACCAACCGCTAGCATTTTACGAGCAGTACTTC. Amino acid sequence: CASSYQPLAFYEQYF. This chain connects TRBV7-2 to TRBJ2-7; weak D call: TRBD2 (5 bases). The germline V gene has CDR1 SGHTA and CDR2 FQGNSA. Trimming removed 4 bases from V and 4 bases from J, with 17 bases in between. This CDR3 is built from 15 residues.

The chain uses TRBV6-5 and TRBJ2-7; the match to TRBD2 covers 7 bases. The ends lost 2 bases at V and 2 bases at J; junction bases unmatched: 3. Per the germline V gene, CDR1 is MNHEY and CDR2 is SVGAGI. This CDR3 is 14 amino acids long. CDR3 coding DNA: TGTGCCAGCAGTTACAGAGCGGGGCCCTACGAGCAGTACTTC. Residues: CASSYRAGPYEQYF.

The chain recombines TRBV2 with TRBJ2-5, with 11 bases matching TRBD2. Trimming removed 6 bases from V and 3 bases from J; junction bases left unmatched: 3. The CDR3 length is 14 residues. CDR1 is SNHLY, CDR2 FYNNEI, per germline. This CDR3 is CASRGTSGEETQYF. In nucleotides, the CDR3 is TGTGCCAGCAGAGGGACTAGCGGAGAAGAGACCCAGTACTTC.

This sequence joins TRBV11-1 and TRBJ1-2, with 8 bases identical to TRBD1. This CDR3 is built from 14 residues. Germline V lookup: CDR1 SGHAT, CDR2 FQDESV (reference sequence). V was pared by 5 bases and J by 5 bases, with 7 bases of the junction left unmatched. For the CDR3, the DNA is TGTGCCAGCAGCATAGGGACAGGCCGATATGGCTACACCTTC. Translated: CASSIGTGRYGYTF.

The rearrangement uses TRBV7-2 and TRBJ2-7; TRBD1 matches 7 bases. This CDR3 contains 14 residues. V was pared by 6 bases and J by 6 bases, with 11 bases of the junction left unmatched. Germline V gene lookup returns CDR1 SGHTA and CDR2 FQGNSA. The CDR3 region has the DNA TGTGCCAGCAGGAAAGGGGGCGTCCTCTCCGAGCAGTACTTC. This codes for CASRKGGVLSEQYF.

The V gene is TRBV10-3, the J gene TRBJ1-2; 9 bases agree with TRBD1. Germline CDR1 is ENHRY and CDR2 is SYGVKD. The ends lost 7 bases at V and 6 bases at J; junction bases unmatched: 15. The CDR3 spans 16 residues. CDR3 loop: CAITQDRGAGGNGYTF. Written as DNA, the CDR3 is TGTGCCATCACCCAGGACAGGGGAGCCGGGGGGAATGGCTACACCTTC.

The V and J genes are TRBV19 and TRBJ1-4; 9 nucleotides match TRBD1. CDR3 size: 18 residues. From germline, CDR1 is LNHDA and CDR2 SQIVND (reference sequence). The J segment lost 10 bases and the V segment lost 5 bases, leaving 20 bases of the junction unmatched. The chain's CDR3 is CASSSHSFRTGAVAKLFF. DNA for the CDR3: TGTGCCAGTAGTTCTCACTCTTTTCGGACAGGGGCGGTCGCAAAACTGTTTTTT.

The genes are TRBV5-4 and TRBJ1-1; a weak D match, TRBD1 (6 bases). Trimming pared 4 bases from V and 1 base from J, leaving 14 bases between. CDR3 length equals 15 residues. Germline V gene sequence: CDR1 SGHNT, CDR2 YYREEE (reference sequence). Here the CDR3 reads CASSPVGGANTEAFF. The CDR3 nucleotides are TGTGCCAGCAGCCCCGTAGGGGGAGCGAACACTGAAGCTTTCTTT.

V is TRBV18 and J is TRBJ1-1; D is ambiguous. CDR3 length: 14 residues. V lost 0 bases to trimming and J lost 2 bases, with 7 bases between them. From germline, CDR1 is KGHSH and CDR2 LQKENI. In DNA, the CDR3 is TGTGCCAGCTCACCACCGGCGGGAAACACTGAAGCTTTCTTT. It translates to CASSPPAGNTEAFF.

DNA for the CDR3: TGTGCCAGCAGCCTGCAGGGACAGGCCCATGAGCAGTTCTTC. Translated, it gives CASSLQGQAHEQFF. This chain joins TRBV7-8 and TRBJ2-1; TRBD1 matches at 8 bases. Looked up from germline, CDR1 is SGHVS and CDR2 is FQNEAQ. This CDR3 comprises 14 residues. V was pared by 5 bases and J by 8 bases, with 8 bases of the junction left unmatched. The full variable domain, rest sourced from reference TRBV7-8 and TRBJ2-1, is GAGVSQSPRYKVAKRGQDVALRCDPISGHVSLFWYQQALGQGPEFLTYFQNEAQLDKSGLPSDRFFAERPEGSVSTLKIQRTQQEDSAVYLCASSLQGQAHEQFFGPGTRLTVL.

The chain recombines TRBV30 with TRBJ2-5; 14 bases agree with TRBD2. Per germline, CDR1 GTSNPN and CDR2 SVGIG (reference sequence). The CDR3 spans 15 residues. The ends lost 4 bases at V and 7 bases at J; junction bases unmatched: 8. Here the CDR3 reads CAWKRGLAGAGTQYF. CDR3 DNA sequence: TGTGCCTGGAAAAGGGGACTAGCGGGAGCGGGGACCCAGTACTTC.

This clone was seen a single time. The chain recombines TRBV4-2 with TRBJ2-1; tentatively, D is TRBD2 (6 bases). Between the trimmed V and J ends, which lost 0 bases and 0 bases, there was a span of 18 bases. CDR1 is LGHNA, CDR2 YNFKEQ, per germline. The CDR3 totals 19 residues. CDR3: CASSQEAGRRESSYNEQFF. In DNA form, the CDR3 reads TGTGCCAGCAGCCAAGAAGCAGGGAGACGGGAGAGCTCCTACAATGAGCAGTTCTTC.

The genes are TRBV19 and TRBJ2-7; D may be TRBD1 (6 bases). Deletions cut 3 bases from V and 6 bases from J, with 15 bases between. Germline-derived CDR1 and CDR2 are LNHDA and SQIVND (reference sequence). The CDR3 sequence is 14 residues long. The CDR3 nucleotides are TGTGCCAGTAGTATTTACGGGACACCATCCGAGCAGTACTTC. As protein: CASSIYGTPSEQYF.